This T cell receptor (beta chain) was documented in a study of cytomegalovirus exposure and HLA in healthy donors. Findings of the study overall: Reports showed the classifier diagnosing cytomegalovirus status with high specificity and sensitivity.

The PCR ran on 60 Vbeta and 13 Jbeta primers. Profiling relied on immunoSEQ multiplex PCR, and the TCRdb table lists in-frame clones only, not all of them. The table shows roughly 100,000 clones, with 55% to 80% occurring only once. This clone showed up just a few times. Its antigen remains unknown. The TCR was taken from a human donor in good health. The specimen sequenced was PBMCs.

The CDR3 coding sequence is TGTGCCAGCAGCACGACCTCGGCAGGGGGCCACTATGGCTACACCTTC. Its protein is CASSTTSAGGHYGYTF. The V call is TRBV27, the J call TRBJ1-2; the match to TRBD1 covers 8 bases. V trimming: 6 bases; J trimming: 3 bases; junction bases outside the gene matches: 12. The CDR3 is 16 amino acids. Germline CDR1 MNHEY, CDR2 SMNVEV (reference sequence).